This T cell receptor beta chain comes out of a study of T cells after yellow fever vaccination (dated by TCRdb to about 2019). Study-level background: The SMART-Seq v4 Ultra Low Input RNA kit was used to prepare libraries from fractions with low cell numbers. To track T-cell clones before and after primary and booster YFV17D yellow fever vaccination, bulk TCR alpha and beta repertoires were sequenced longitudinally. Two healthy male donors, one aged 18 to 29 and one aged 30 to 40 years, made up the cohort. Blood was drawn at multiple timepoints before and after primary and secondary immunization, with bulk PBMC replicates and cell subsets isolated.

Including the terminal cysteine and phenylalanine, the CDR3 comprises 12 residues. This entry keeps only the CDR3 DNA: 36 bases, framed from base 1. Trimming at the junction amounts to 4 bases on V and 5 bases on J, and the germline ends lie 8 bases apart. The CDR1 and CDR2 encoded by the germline V gene are SGHRS and YFSETQ. Per the publication, the treatment or condition label means: live attenuated yellow fever vaccine strain. At each blood-draw timepoint, two biological replicates of bulk PBMCs were collected. A standard Ficoll-Paque protocol was used to isolate PBMCs from peripheral blood. TriZol was used to extract RNA from bulk PBMCs, CD4 and CD8 fractions, and dextramer-positive and dextramer-negative fractions. Sequencing was carried out with an Illumina NovaSeq 6000. TCR cDNA was made using 5'RACE template switching, a step that added a universal primer site and unique molecular identifiers. Priming for cDNA synthesis came from both the TCR alpha and TCR beta constant segments. Library amplification involved two PCR steps, and the second step added sample barcodes and sequencing adapters. Libraries were sequenced on Illumina HiSeq 2500 (2x100 bp) or NovaSeq (2x150 bp). The authors' pipeline ran thus. Demultiplexing of reads and collapsing into UMI consensus sequences were performed with MIGEC, and V(D)J alignment was carried out with MiXCR. Vaccine-responding clonotypes were defined with edgeR using replicate PBMC samples, requiring FDR below 0.01 and a log2 fold change above 5 up to day 15. Bulk clonotypes were assigned CD4 or CD8 identity according to which sequenced CD4 or CD8 repertoire held them at higher abundance. TCRdb trimmed the raw reads at Q25, called clones with MiXCR and kept productive beta chains. Identical CDR3 protein sequences are pooled into one entry, listed with their most common genes and DNA. It is TCRdb's table, rather than the study itself, that gives the V and J calls and clone size. This sample lists roughly 350,000 distinct CDR3 sequences; approximately 4% were detected once. Of the sample, about 22% falls within the top ten clones.

Study-wide conclusions, independent of this receptor: A small fraction of clonotypes showed up in both the CD4 and CD8 compartments, probably as a result of convergent recombination. Computational filtering was needed because FACS-sorted repertoires could contain abundant contaminating clonotypes from the bulk population. The secondary T-cell response was weaker than the primary response but faster, peaking on day 5 instead of day 15. Only a couple of donors were included in the study, so the extent to which the findings can be generalized is limited. After the booster, most clones that had expanded after primary vaccination were detected again (almost 97% of CD4 and 88% of CD8), suggesting broad maintenance of memory.

This clonotype was seen ten or more times. Which antigen it targets is not known. The sample holds no much larger clone one base away, and base qualities are not on file. The rearranged chain carries TRBV5-1 and TRBJ2-3; TRBD1 is perhaps the D gene, given 5 matching bases. The TCR was taken from a man between 18 and 29 years old who received the YFV17D yellow fever vaccine. The sample here was PBMCs, taken 5 days after the yellow fever booster vaccination. For the CDR3, the sequence is CASSVTGDTQYF. The DNA reads TGCGCCAGCAGCGTAACAGGAGATACGCAGTATTTT.